Listed below are T cell receptor beta chains from one sample, sequenced in a study of shared clonotypes between healthy human individuals. Sequencing used immunoSEQ multiplex PCR; TCRdb keeps in-frame clones, though not all of them. Altogether 2,500,000 or so clones are present, 92% being singletons, with the ten largest covering around 0.38%. The sample comprised naive CD4+ T cells from PBMCs. These receptors were taken from a man aged 18 to 30 in good health. Some clones in this sample may be carry-over from other donors' samples. The CDR3 runs from the conserved cysteine through the conserved F or W. D genes are given only for firm matches. Size tells how often a clone was seen (once, few, many) or the class of an expanded clone, and some rows leave it out.

cdr3_length,j_call,v_call,clone_size,d_call,cdr3_aa,cdr3_nt
10,TRBJ1-1,TRBV28,-,TRBD1,CASNGRGAFF,TGTGCCAGCAACGGCAGGGGGGCTTTCTTT
16,TRBJ2-1,TRBV9,-,TRBD2,CASSVDTSGNYNEQFF,TGTGCCAGCAGCGTAGACACTAGCGGGAACTACAATGAGCAGTTCTTC
15,TRBJ2-7,TRBV29-1,-,TRBD2,CSARGLAGGPYEQYF,TGCAGCGCCCGAGGGCTAGCGGGAGGCCCCTACGAGCAGTACTTC
14,TRBJ2-3,TRBV7-3,-,-,CASSSQGSTDTQYF,TGTGCCAGCAGCTCGCAGGGCAGCACAGATACGCAGTATTTT
11,TRBJ1-1,TRBV20-1,-,-,CRSEGGTEAFF,TGCAGGTCGGAGGGCGGCACTGAAGCTTTCTTT
18,TRBJ2-7,TRBV11-2,once,TRBD2,CASSPWRSTSGFSYEQYF,TGTGCCAGCAGCCCGTGGCGATCGACTAGCGGGTTCTCCTACGAGCAGTACTTC
14,TRBJ1-2,TRBV10-3,once,-,CAISGPDRSYGYTF,TGTGCCATCAGCGGCCCAGACAGGTCCTATGGCTACACCTTC
14,TRBJ1-1,TRBV28,few,TRBD1,CASSTWTGETEAFF,TGTGCCAGCAGTACGTGGACAGGGGAAACTGAAGCTTTCTTT
15,TRBJ1-3,TRBV6-5,once,-,CASSLGGYAGNTIYF,TGTGCCAGCAGCCTCGGAGGATACGCTGGAAACACCATATATTTT
15,TRBJ2-3,TRBV18,-,TRBD1,CASSWGQQSTDTQYF,TGTGCCAGCTCATGGGGACAGCAAAGCACAGATACGCAGTATTTT
12,TRBJ1-2,TRBV28,-,-,CASSLPGYGYTF,TGTGCCAGCAGTTTACCGGGGTATGGCTACACCTTC
18,TRBJ2-1,TRBV4-2,-,-,CASSQDLSGHPSYNEQFF,TGTGCCAGCAGCCAAGATCTCAGCGGGCATCCCTCCTACAATGAGCAGTTCTTC
14,TRBJ1-1,TRBV6-6,-,-,CASSRDGTNTEAFF,TGTGCCAGCAGTCGGGACGGGACGAACACTGAAGCTTTCTTT
16,TRBJ2-7,TRBV10-3,-,TRBD2,CAISDATSGSAYEQYF,TGTGCCATCAGTGACGCGACTAGCGGGTCGGCCTACGAGCAGTACTTC
16,TRBJ2-7,TRBV5-1,-,TRBD2,CASRRNPGLDSYEQYF,TGCGCCAGCAGACGCAATCCGGGACTAGACTCCTACGAGCAGTACTTC
13,TRBJ1-1,TRBV5-1,-,-,CASSSQRGTEAFF,TGCGCCAGCAGCAGTCAGCGGGGTACTGAAGCTTTCTTT
15,TRBJ1-1,TRBV28,-,-,CASSSRTPPGTEAFF,TGTGCCAGCAGTTCCCGGACACCCCCGGGGACTGAAGCTTTCTTT
14,TRBJ1-5,TRBV5-4,-,-,CASSRIDSNQPQHF,TGTGCCAGCAGCCGCATAGATAGCAATCAGCCCCAGCATTTT
12,TRBJ1-1,TRBV2,-,-,CASRDGFTEAFF,TGTGCCAGCAGAGACGGTTTCACTGAAGCTTTCTTT
14,TRBJ1-2,TRBV6-1,-,-,CASSDAGHNYGYTF,TGTGCCAGCAGTGACGCGGGACACAACTATGGCTACACCTTC
15,TRBJ2-7,TRBV5-4,-,TRBD1,CASSIPGQRLYEQYF,TGTGCCAGCAGCATTCCGGGACAGCGCCTCTACGAGCAGTACTTC
13,TRBJ1-1,TRBV30,few,TRBD1,CAWRRTGNTEAFF,TGTGCCTGGAGGCGGACAGGGAACACTGAAGCTTTCTTT
13,TRBJ1-5,TRBV27,-,-,CASSRQGNQPQHF,TGTGCCAGCAGCCGTCAGGGGAATCAGCCCCAGCATTTT
14,TRBJ1-2,TRBV6-6,-,-,CASSQPNRDYGYTF,TGTGCCAGCAGTCAACCAAACAGGGACTATGGCTACACCTTC
13,TRBJ2-3,TRBV27,-,-,CASSPPSTDTQYF,TGTGCCAGCAGTCCTCCGAGCACAGATACGCAGTATTTT
13,TRBJ1-5,TRBV5-1,few,-,CASSLQGSQPQHF,TGCGCCAGCAGCTTGCAGGGTTCTCAGCCCCAGCATTTT
14,TRBJ1-2,TRBV7-2,few,-,CASSTRVEAEGYTF,TGTGCCAGCAGCACCCGAGTGGAAGCGGAAGGCTACACCTTC
16,TRBJ2-3,TRBV12-5,-,TRBD1,CASGPGTGLTSDTQYF,TGTGCTAGTGGGCCCGGGACAGGCCTGACTTCAGATACGCAGTATTTT
15,TRBJ1-5,TRBV16,-,TRBD1,CASSQSGGLAQPQHF,TGTGCCAGCAGCCAATCAGGGGGCCTCGCCCAGCCCCAGCATTTT
13,TRBJ2-7,TRBV2,-,-,CASSEMTRGEQYF,TGTGCCAGCAGTGAAATGACAAGGGGCGAGCAGTACTTC
14,TRBJ2-5,TRBV18,-,-,CASSPDRRQETQYF,TGTGCCAGCTCCCCAGACAGAAGGCAAGAGACCCAGTACTTC
16,TRBJ2-7,TRBV5-4,-,TRBD2,CASSPTVTSGTYEQYF,TGTGCCAGCAGCCCCACGGTCACTAGCGGTACCTACGAGCAGTACTTC
14,TRBJ1-2,TRBV9,-,-,CASSVVTGSIGYTF,TGTGCCAGCAGCGTAGTAACAGGTTCGATTGGCTACACCTTC
12,TRBJ2-1,TRBV5-1,once,-,CASSSDLNEQFF,TGCGCCAGCAGCTCGGACCTGAATGAGCAGTTCTTC
15,TRBJ2-1,TRBV6-5,-,TRBD2,CASRFSGSSYNEQFF,TGTGCCAGCAGGTTTAGCGGGAGTTCCTACAATGAGCAGTTCTTC
18,TRBJ2-1,TRBV7-3,-,TRBD2,CASSLLGTSGRVHNEQFF,TGTGCCAGCAGCTTACTTGGGACTAGCGGGAGAGTCCACAATGAGCAGTTCTTC